This paragraph covers one T cell receptor beta chain sequence. Antigen unknown. A CD45RA-negative memory subset and a CD45RA+ naive subset were separated from the CD4+ cells. Genomic DNA from each subset was divided evenly over several immunoSEQ plates. Only in-frame clones appear in the TCRdb table, and some are missing; sequencing was by immunoSEQ multiplex PCR. There are over 1.4 million clones in the sample; roughly 96% occur only once, and about 1% lies in the top ten. These data are taken from a study of shared clonotypes between healthy human individuals. Overall study results and limits: It was anticipated that sequencing depth would influence how many clonotypes donors shared.

V dropped 5 bases and J dropped 2 bases, with 17 bases sitting between them. CDR1 is SGHTA, CDR2 FQGNSA, per germline. The CDR3 totals 16 residues. Sequencing was carried out using naive CD4+ T cells sorted from blood. Indicated subset: CD45RA+ positively selected. The sequence came from a young man in good health. V usage is TRBV7-2 and J usage is TRBJ2-3, with D maybe TRBD1 (6 bases). This chain's CDR3 is CASSGQWMRPTDTQYF. In nucleotides, the CDR3 is TGTGCCAGCAGCGGACAGTGGATGCGCCCCACAGATACGCAGTATTTT.